This T cell receptor beta chain originates from a study of T cells in Graves' hyperthyroidism and ophthalmopathy. A patient was excluded if there was uncontrolled infection, other autoimmune disease, pregnancy or lactation. Germline values: CDR1 SGHVS, CDR2 FNYEAQ. V gave up 0 bases and J gave up 7 bases, with 15 bases separating them. This CDR3 spans 15 amino acids. Amplification yielded TCR beta CDR3 regions, with RNA transcripts as the source. Researchers ran a first-round RT-PCR on the TCR CDR3 using the HTBI primer set. TCRdb redid the calling of the multiplex PCR reads with MiXCR, one entry per CDR3 protein. This table holds hundreds of thousands of distinct CDR3 sequences, more than 30% found once.

The chain recombines TRBV7-6 with TRBJ1-1; the D gene is possibly TRBD1 (5 bases). The receptor was isolated from a man between 18 and 29 years old with Graves' hyperthyroidism. The sequenced sample was blood. This CDR3 reads CASSLAPPGQGEAFF. DNA of the CDR3: TGTGCCAGCAGCTTAGCACCTCCGGGGCAGGGTGAAGCTTTCTTT. The full variable domain, with the rest looked up from reference TRBV7-6 and TRBJ1-1, is GAGVSQSPRYKVTKRGQDVALRCDPISGHVSLYWYRQALGQGPEFLTYFNYEAQQDKSGLPNDRFSAERPEGSISTLTIQRTEQRDSAMYRCASSLAPPGQGEAFFGQGTRLTVV.